These T cell receptor beta chains were read from a single sample in a study of cytomegalovirus exposure and HLA in healthy donors. Repertoires were generated with immunoSEQ multiplex PCR, while TCRdb's copy carries only in-frame clones and drops some. Of around 50,000 clones in the sample, around three fifths were seen once. The sequenced material came from PBMCs. Receptors originate from a human donor in good health. Both conserved end residues are part of each CDR3. The D gene is left open where the match is weak. Clone size is given for some rows only: seen once, a few or many times, or a class if the clone is expanded.

cdr3_aa: CASSSLSGTANSPLHF
cdr3_nt: TGTGCCAGCAGCTCACTATCCGGGACAGCCAATTCACCCCTCCACTTT
j_call: TRBJ1-6
clone_size: -
v_call: TRBV11-2
d_call: TRBD1

cdr3_aa: CASSPRQGRETQYF
cdr3_nt: TGTGCCAGCAGTCCGCGACAGGGGCGGGAGACCCAGTACTTC
j_call: TRBJ2-5
clone_size: few
v_call: TRBV6-5
d_call: TRBD1

cdr3_aa: CASWTGMNTEAFF
cdr3_nt: TGTGCCAGTTGGACAGGAATGAACACTGAAGCTTTCTTT
j_call: TRBJ1-1
clone_size: few
v_call: TRBV6-5
d_call: TRBD1

cdr3_aa: CASSVVGGGISYNEQFF
cdr3_nt: TGTGCCAGCAGCGTAGTCGGGGGGGGAATCTCCTACAATGAGCAGTTCTTC
j_call: TRBJ2-1
clone_size: -
v_call: TRBV9
d_call: TRBD2

cdr3_aa: CASTQQEGILPQHF
cdr3_nt: TGTGCCAGCACTCAACAGGAGGGAATTCTGCCCCAGCATTTT
j_call: TRBJ1-5
clone_size: -
v_call: TRBV6-6
d_call: -

cdr3_aa: CASSLRTAPNYGYTF
cdr3_nt: TGTGCCAGTAGTCTCCGGACAGCCCCTAACTATGGCTACACCTTC
j_call: TRBJ1-2
clone_size: once
v_call: TRBV19
d_call: -

cdr3_aa: CASSYSRGRVYEQYF
cdr3_nt: TGTGCCAGCAGTTACTCGCGAGGGCGGGTTTACGAGCAGTACTTC
j_call: TRBJ2-7
clone_size: -
v_call: TRBV6-6
d_call: -

cdr3_aa: CAWSRGAGGYTF
cdr3_nt: TGTGCCTGGAGCCGGGGGGCAGGCGGCTACACCTTC
j_call: TRBJ1-2
clone_size: few
v_call: TRBV30
d_call: -

cdr3_aa: CASSRARGLAGTSYEQYF
cdr3_nt: TGCGCCAGCAGCAGAGCGAGGGGACTAGCGGGGACTTCCTACGAGCAGTACTTC
j_call: TRBJ2-7
clone_size: few
v_call: TRBV5-1
d_call: TRBD2

cdr3_aa: CASSDDWSSYEQYF
cdr3_nt: TGTGCCAGCAGTGATGACTGGAGCTCCTACGAGCAGTACTTC
j_call: TRBJ2-7
clone_size: -
v_call: TRBV6-1
d_call: -

cdr3_aa: CASTLLGQGTYEQYF
cdr3_nt: TGTGCCAGCACCCTACTAGGACAGGGGACCTACGAGCAGTACTTC
j_call: TRBJ2-7
clone_size: -
v_call: TRBV6-1
d_call: TRBD1

cdr3_aa: CSARDSVPQHF
cdr3_nt: TGCAGTGCTAGAGATTCTGTTCCCCAGCATTTT
j_call: TRBJ1-5
clone_size: -
v_call: TRBV20-1
d_call: -

cdr3_aa: CASSLVREQYF
cdr3_nt: TGTGCCAGCAGCTTGGTCCGCGAGCAGTACTTC
j_call: TRBJ2-7
clone_size: -
v_call: TRBV5-8
d_call: -

cdr3_aa: CASRRTEDTEAFF
cdr3_nt: TGTGCCAGCAGACGGACGGAGGACACTGAAGCTTTCTTT
j_call: TRBJ1-1
clone_size: -
v_call: TRBV6-4
d_call: -

cdr3_aa: CASSRAFGGAGNTIYF
cdr3_nt: TGCGCCAGCAGCCGAGCTTTCGGAGGGGCCGGAAACACCATATATTTT
j_call: TRBJ1-3
clone_size: few
v_call: TRBV4-1
d_call: -

cdr3_aa: CASSTDFSGNTIYF
cdr3_nt: TGTGCCAGCAGTACTGATTTCTCTGGAAACACCATATATTTT
j_call: TRBJ1-3
clone_size: -
v_call: TRBV28
d_call: -

cdr3_aa: CASSPQNSPLHF
cdr3_nt: TGTGCCAGCAGTCCACAGAATTCACCCCTCCACTTT
j_call: TRBJ1-6
clone_size: few
v_call: TRBV6-5
d_call: -

cdr3_aa: CASRRQGASGNTIYF
cdr3_nt: TGTGCCAGCAGGCGACAGGGGGCCTCTGGAAACACCATATATTTT
j_call: TRBJ1-3
clone_size: once
v_call: TRBV21-1
d_call: -

cdr3_aa: CASLGGSYEQYF
cdr3_nt: TGTGCCAGCTTGGGGGGTTCCTACGAGCAGTACTTC
j_call: TRBJ2-7
clone_size: few
v_call: TRBV5-8
d_call: -

cdr3_aa: CASSQDSSPWEQYF
cdr3_nt: TGTGCCAGCAGCCAAGACAGTTCCCCTTGGGAGCAGTACTTC
j_call: TRBJ2-7
clone_size: few
v_call: TRBV14
d_call: -

cdr3_aa: CASSLGDYTGELFF
cdr3_nt: TGTGCCAGCAGCTTAGGGGACTACACCGGGGAGCTGTTTTTT
j_call: TRBJ2-2
clone_size: few
v_call: TRBV7-3
d_call: -

cdr3_aa: CASSYGTGVHEQYF
cdr3_nt: TGTGCCAGCAGTTACGGGACAGGCGTCCACGAGCAGTACTTC
j_call: TRBJ2-7
clone_size: -
v_call: TRBV6-5
d_call: TRBD1

cdr3_aa: CASSFGPISYEQYF
cdr3_nt: TGTGCTAGCAGCTTTGGTCCTATCTCCTACGAGCAGTACTTC
j_call: TRBJ2-7
clone_size: once
v_call: TRBV7-7
d_call: -

cdr3_aa: CARGAVAKLAKNIQYF
cdr3_nt: TGCGCCAGGGGGGCGGTGGCTAAACTAGCCAAAAACATTCAGTACTTC
j_call: TRBJ2-4
clone_size: -
v_call: TRBV5-1
d_call: -

cdr3_aa: CASSFATGSPMNTEAFF
cdr3_nt: TGCGCCAGCAGCTTCGCGACAGGGTCCCCCATGAACACTGAAGCTTTCTTT
j_call: TRBJ1-1
clone_size: -
v_call: TRBV5-1
d_call: TRBD1

cdr3_aa: CASSLTPGQGGNQPQHF
cdr3_nt: TGTGCCAGCAGCTTAACACCGGGACAGGGAGGCAATCAGCCCCAGCATTTT
j_call: TRBJ1-5
clone_size: few
v_call: TRBV7-8
d_call: TRBD1

cdr3_aa: CAISEIGGNTEAFF
cdr3_nt: TGTGCCATCAGTGAGATAGGGGGCAACACTGAAGCTTTCTTT
j_call: TRBJ1-1
clone_size: -
v_call: TRBV10-3
d_call: TRBD1

cdr3_aa: CASSAGGLRGQPQHF
cdr3_nt: TGTGCCAGCAGCGCGGGGGGCCTTCGAGGGCAGCCCCAGCATTTT
j_call: TRBJ1-5
clone_size: once
v_call: TRBV7-2
d_call: -

cdr3_aa: CASSVGAGGSTGELFF
cdr3_nt: TGTGCCAGCAGCGTAGGGGCAGGGGGCAGCACCGGGGAGCTGTTTTTT
j_call: TRBJ2-2
clone_size: -
v_call: TRBV9
d_call: TRBD1

cdr3_aa: CASSLVGRADTGELFF
cdr3_nt: TGCGCCAGCAGCTTGGTCGGCAGGGCCGACACCGGGGAGCTGTTTTTT
j_call: TRBJ2-2
clone_size: few
v_call: TRBV5-1
d_call: -

cdr3_aa: CASSLGQGNTGELFF
cdr3_nt: TGTGCCAGCAGCTTGGGACAGGGAAACACCGGGGAGCTGTTTTTT
j_call: TRBJ2-2
clone_size: -
v_call: TRBV7-6
d_call: TRBD1

cdr3_aa: CASSLGQGGGTSPLHF
cdr3_nt: TGTGCCAGCAGCTTAGGGCAGGGGGGAGGAACGTCACCCCTCCACTTT
j_call: TRBJ1-6
clone_size: few
v_call: TRBV7-2
d_call: TRBD1

cdr3_aa: CASSPSFRGLNYGYTF
cdr3_nt: TGTGCCAGCAGCCCCTCCTTTCGGGGTTTGAACTATGGCTACACCTTC
j_call: TRBJ1-2
clone_size: -
v_call: TRBV5-4
d_call: -

cdr3_aa: CASSYSRGGGAFF
cdr3_nt: TGTGCCAGCAGTTACTCGAGAGGGGGGGGAGCTTTCTTT
j_call: TRBJ1-1
clone_size: few
v_call: TRBV6-6
d_call: -

cdr3_aa: CASSWTGDGEAFF
cdr3_nt: TGCGCCAGCAGCTGGACAGGGGACGGTGAAGCTTTCTTT
j_call: TRBJ1-1
clone_size: -
v_call: TRBV10-2
d_call: TRBD1

cdr3_aa: CASSLVRQLGEKLFF
cdr3_nt: TGTGCCAGCAGCTTGGTGCGACAGCTGGGAGAAAAACTGTTTTTT
j_call: TRBJ1-4
clone_size: -
v_call: TRBV5-6
d_call: -

cdr3_aa: CASSHQDRGFSEAFF
cdr3_nt: TGTGCCAGCAGCCACCAGGACAGGGGGTTTTCTGAAGCTTTCTTT
j_call: TRBJ1-1
clone_size: -
v_call: TRBV7-9
d_call: TRBD1

cdr3_aa: CASSTNRFSYEQYF
cdr3_nt: TGTGCCAGCAGCACCAACAGGTTCTCCTACGAGCAGTACTTC
j_call: TRBJ2-7
clone_size: few
v_call: TRBV21-1
d_call: -

cdr3_aa: CASSRRGTDTQYF
cdr3_nt: TGTGCCAGCAGCCGCAGGGGCACAGATACGCAGTATTTT
j_call: TRBJ2-3
clone_size: -
v_call: TRBV5-6
d_call: -

cdr3_aa: CSVAETTYEQYF
cdr3_nt: TGCAGCGTTGCAGAGACAACCTACGAGCAGTACTTC
j_call: TRBJ2-7
clone_size: -
v_call: TRBV29-1
d_call: -

cdr3_aa: CASSRGQGTNQPQHF
cdr3_nt: TGTGCTAGCAGCAGGGGACAGGGGACCAATCAGCCCCAGCATTTT
j_call: TRBJ1-5
clone_size: few
v_call: TRBV7-7
d_call: TRBD1

cdr3_aa: CASSIVDEKLFF
cdr3_nt: TGTGCCAGTAGTATCGTTGATGAAAAACTGTTTTTT
j_call: TRBJ1-4
clone_size: -
v_call: TRBV19
d_call: -

cdr3_aa: CATSRQGQEGQPQHF
cdr3_nt: TGTGCCACCAGCAGACAGGGACAGGAGGGACAGCCCCAGCATTTT
j_call: TRBJ1-5
clone_size: -
v_call: TRBV15
d_call: TRBD1

cdr3_aa: CASSQGLTGGLETQYF
cdr3_nt: TGCGCCAGCAGCCAAGGCTTGACAGGGGGTCTTGAGACGCAGTATTTT
j_call: TRBJ2-3
clone_size: few
v_call: TRBV4-3
d_call: TRBD1

cdr3_aa: CASSSQQGPYEQYF
cdr3_nt: TGTGCCAGCAGCTCTCAACAGGGCCCCTACGAGCAGTACTTC
j_call: TRBJ2-7
clone_size: -
v_call: TRBV7-9
d_call: -

cdr3_aa: CASSQAPSGGANEQFF
cdr3_nt: TGCGCCAGCAGCCAAGCCCCTAGCGGGGGGGCAAATGAGCAGTTCTTC
j_call: TRBJ2-1
clone_size: -
v_call: TRBV4-3
d_call: TRBD2

cdr3_aa: CASSAGLVQRDYGYTF
cdr3_nt: TGTGCCAGCAGTGCGGGACTCGTACAGAGGGACTATGGCTACACCTTC
j_call: TRBJ1-2
clone_size: -
v_call: TRBV27
d_call: -

cdr3_aa: CASSLVGQEEKLFF
cdr3_nt: TGCGCCAGCAGCTTGGTGGGACAGGAGGAAAAACTGTTTTTT
j_call: TRBJ1-4
clone_size: -
v_call: TRBV5-1
d_call: TRBD1

cdr3_aa: CASILGLPDSGNTIYF
cdr3_nt: TGTGCCAGCATACTGGGACTTCCCGACTCTGGAAACACCATATATTTT
j_call: TRBJ1-3
clone_size: -
v_call: TRBV27
d_call: -

cdr3_aa: CASSRQSSYEQYF
cdr3_nt: TGTGCCAGCAGCCGACAGAGCTCCTACGAGCAGTACTTC
j_call: TRBJ2-7
clone_size: -
v_call: TRBV7-8
d_call: -

cdr3_aa: CASSEGDRGHDGELFF
cdr3_nt: TGTGCCAGCAGTGAAGGGGACAGGGGGCACGACGGGGAGCTGTTTTTT
j_call: TRBJ2-2
clone_size: medium-sized
v_call: TRBV2
d_call: TRBD1